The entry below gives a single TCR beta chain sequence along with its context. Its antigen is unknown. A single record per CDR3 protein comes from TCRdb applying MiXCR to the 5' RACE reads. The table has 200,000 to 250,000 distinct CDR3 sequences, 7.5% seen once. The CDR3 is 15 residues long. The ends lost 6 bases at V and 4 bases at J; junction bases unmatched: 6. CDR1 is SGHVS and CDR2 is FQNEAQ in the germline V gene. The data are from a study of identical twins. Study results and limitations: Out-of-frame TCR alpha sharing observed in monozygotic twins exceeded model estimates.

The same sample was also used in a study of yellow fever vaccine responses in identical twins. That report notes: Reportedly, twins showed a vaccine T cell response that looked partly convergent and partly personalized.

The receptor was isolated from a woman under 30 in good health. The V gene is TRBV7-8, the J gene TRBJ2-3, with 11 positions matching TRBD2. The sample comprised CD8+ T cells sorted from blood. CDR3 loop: CASRISGRAPDTQYF. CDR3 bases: TGTGCCAGCAGGATTAGCGGGAGGGCGCCAGATACGCAGTATTTT. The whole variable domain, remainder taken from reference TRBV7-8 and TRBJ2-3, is GAGVSQSPRYKVAKRGQDVALRCDPISGHVSLFWYQQALGQGPEFLTYFQNEAQLDKSGLPSDRFFAERPEGSVSTLKIQRTQQEDSAVYLCASRISGRAPDTQYFGPGTRLTVL.